A selection of T cell receptor beta chains follows, all from one sample in a study of CD8 T cells in Susac syndrome. TCRdb called the immunoSEQ multiplex PCR reads again in MiXCR, with one record for every CDR3 protein. The sample has 330,000 or so distinct CDR3 sequences; approximately 85% are singletons. Sequences were obtained from CD8+ T cells from PBMCs. The receptors were sampled from a human donor with multiple sclerosis. Each CDR3 is given with its conserved first and last residue. The order of the fields is clone size, V gene, D gene, J gene, CDR3 DNA, CDR3 protein. The D gene is left open where the match is weak. Clone size is shown for a subset of rows, as once, few, many or a class of expanded clone.

.,TRBV7-9,.,TRBJ1-1,TGTGCCAGCAGCTACCCCCAGGGTACTGAAGCTTTCTTT,CASSYPQGTEAFF
.,TRBV14,.,TRBJ2-7,TGTGCCAGCAGCCAAGATGTGAACAGTGCTGCCTACGAGCAGTACTTC,CASSQDVNSAAYEQYF
.,TRBV4-3,TRBD1,TRBJ1-2,TGCGCCAGCAGCCAAGAATGGACAGGGAGCTATGGCTACACCTTC,CASSQEWTGSYGYTF
.,TRBV19,TRBD2,TRBJ2-3,TGTGCCAGTAGTATAGGGGGGATTAGCGGGAGAACCCCCACAGATACGCAGTATTTT,CASSIGGISGRTPTDTQYF
.,TRBV7-2,.,TRBJ1-1,TGTGCCAGCAGCTCAACAGGGTACAACACTGAAGCTTTCTTT,CASSSTGYNTEAFF
few,TRBV12-3/TRBV12-4,.,TRBJ1-1,TGTGCCAGCAGTTTGGTAGGAGTGAACACTGAAGCTTTCTTT,CASSLVGVNTEAFF
once,TRBV20-1,.,TRBJ1-1,TGCAGTGCTACCGATCAGGGCTGGAACACTGAAGCTTTCTTT,CSATDQGWNTEAFF
.,TRBV28,TRBD1,TRBJ2-7,TGTGCCAGCAGTTTAAACCGAGACAGGGCAGTCCTCTCCTACGAGCAGTACTTC,CASSLNRDRAVLSYEQYF
.,TRBV20-1,TRBD2,TRBJ2-7,TGCAGTGCTAGAGATGGAGCTAGCGGGAGCTACGAGCAGTACTTC,CSARDGASGSYEQYF
few,TRBV6-5,TRBD1,TRBJ2-5,TGTGCCAGCAGTTACACAGGGGTGGCAGAGACCCAGTACTTC,CASSYTGVAETQYF
few,TRBV18,.,TRBJ1-1,TGTGCCAGCTCACCCCAGACGGGGGAAGCTTTCTTT,CASSPQTGEAFF
.,TRBV27,.,TRBJ2-1,TGTGCCAGCAGTTGGGGCCTAAATGAGCAGTTCTTC,CASSWGLNEQFF
.,TRBV30,.,TRBJ2-1,TGTGCCTGGAGTGAGGGGGTGAAAACCTACAATGAGCAGTTCTTC,CAWSEGVKTYNEQFF
.,TRBV7-9,.,TRBJ1-2,TGTGCCAGCAGCTTTTTCCCCCGGGTGAGGGCAGATGGCTACACCTTC,CASSFFPRVRADGYTF
few,TRBV4-1,.,TRBJ2-3,TGCGCCAGCAGCCAAGGGGCCGGGTCACGAGATACGCAGTATTTT,CASSQGAGSRDTQYF
once,TRBV12-3/TRBV12-4,.,TRBJ2-7,TGTGCCAGCAGTTTAGGGGGGAGGAACCTTTTGGACGAGCAGTACTTC,CASSLGGRNLLDEQYF
.,TRBV6-1,.,TRBJ2-7,TGTGCCAGCAGCCTTGGCGGGCACGAGCAGTACTTC,CASSLGGHEQYF
once,TRBV20-1,.,TRBJ1-1,TGCAGTGCCCCGTCCGAGGGGACTGAAGCTTTCTTT,CSAPSEGTEAFF
.,TRBV2,.,TRBJ2-2,TGTGCCAGCCATTTGCGGGGCTCTGACACCGGGGAGCTGTTTTTT,CASHLRGSDTGELFF
.,TRBV19,.,TRBJ1-1,TGTGCCAGTAGTATAGCTGCTCCCAACACTGAAGCTTTCTTT,CASSIAAPNTEAFF
.,TRBV28,TRBD1,TRBJ1-5,TGTGCCACCACCAGGGGGTTTTGGAGCAATCAGCCCCAGCATTTT,CATTRGFWSNQPQHF
.,TRBV13,TRBD1,TRBJ1-2,TGTGCCAGCGGAACAGGGGCTGTGGGCTATGGCTACACCTTC,CASGTGAVGYGYTF
.,TRBV28,.,TRBJ2-7,TGTGCCAGCAGTTCCCGGGACAACTCCTACGAGCAGTACTTC,CASSSRDNSYEQYF
.,TRBV10-2,TRBD2,TRBJ2-1,TGCGCCAGCAGTGAGTACTTTGGGACTAGCACCTACAATGAGCAGTTCTTC,CASSEYFGTSTYNEQFF